Listed here are 29 T cell receptor beta chains from one sample, sequenced in a study of radiation and T cells in renal cell carcinoma. Sample time point: baseline pretreatment blood. Treatment indicated: 15 Gy SBRT to primary tumor, nephrectomy 4 weeks later. The table came from immunoSEQ multiplex PCR; TCRdb's copy has only in-frame clones and leaves some out. This table has about 140,000 clones, around four fifths appearing once. This specimen was blood, taken from a patient whose treatment included radiotherapy and nephrectomy. The source of these receptors is a woman in her 50s with renal cell carcinoma.

J is TRBJ1-1 and V is TRBV7-9; D perhaps matches TRBD1 (5 bases). CDR3 length: 13 amino acids. Trimming left V 0 bases short and J 7 bases short, with 9 bases between. Germline V gene sequence: CDR1 SEHNR, CDR2 FQNEAQ (reference sequence). CDR3 sequence: CASSLATGLEAFF. CDR3 in DNA: TGTGCCAGCAGCTTAGCAACGGGACTTGAAGCTTTCTTT.

This clone is a singleton in its sample. This chain links TRBV9 with TRBJ2-3; possibly TRBD2 for D (7 bases). Trimming cost V 2 bases and J 4 bases, with 17 bases left between them. CDR1 is SGDLS and CDR2 is YYNGEE in the germline V gene. The CDR3 totals 16 residues. The CDR3 coding sequence is TGTGCCAGCAGCGTGGACGGGGGGCCGAGGGCAGATACGCAGTATTTT. It encodes CASSVDGGPRADTQYF.

V usage is TRBV10-1 and J usage is TRBJ2-3; maybe TRBD2 (6 bases). In germline, CDR1 is WNHNN, CDR2 SYGVQD (reference sequence). The V gene lost 5 bases and the J gene lost 0 bases, with 12 bases spanning the gap. The CDR3 extends over 15 amino acids. The CDR3 spells CASSSDGGSTDTQYF. Written as DNA, the CDR3 is TGCGCCAGCAGTTCGGACGGGGGAAGCACAGATACGCAGTATTTT.

The chain uses TRBV20-1 and TRBJ1-2; D remains ambiguous. Per germline, CDR1 DFQATT and CDR2 SNEGSKA (reference sequence). V gave up 0 bases and J gave up 8 bases, with 7 bases separating them. CDR3 length: 11 residues. The CDR3 loop reads CSARDHPGYTF. The CDR3 nucleotides are TGCAGTGCTAGAGATCATCCGGGCTACACCTTC.

This chain joins TRBV19 and TRBJ2-1, with 8 positions matching TRBD1. Per germline, CDR1 LNHDA and CDR2 SQIVND (reference sequence). CDR3 size: 14 residues. V shed 11 bases and J 9 bases; nucleotides not matched to a gene: 15. The CDR3 coding sequence is TGTGCCCAAAAGTGGCAGGGGGCAAGGGGTGAGCAGTTCTTC. Residues: CAQKWQGARGEQFF.

V gene TRBV6-5 combines with J gene TRBJ1-1; D gene unclear. Germline values: CDR1 MNHEY, CDR2 SVGAGI. The CDR3 is made up of 11 amino acids. Deletions cut 10 bases from V and 6 bases from J, with 12 bases between. CDR3 bases: TGTGCCACCTCTGTCGGAGCTGAAGCTTTCTTT. It codes for CATSVGAEAFF.

CDR3 residues: CASSTGTGGLGAFF. As DNA, the CDR3 is TGTGCCAGTAGCACCGGGACAGGGGGCCTTGGAGCTTTCTTT. V is TRBV19 and J is TRBJ1-1, with TRBD1 matching 12 bases. Germline lookup yields CDR1 LNHDA and CDR2 SQIVND (reference sequence). The V and J ends lost 6 bases and 10 bases, in that order; junction bases with no gene match: 9. This CDR3 spans 14 amino acids.

This clone was recorded only once. The V and J genes are TRBV5-4 and TRBJ2-7, with D perhaps being TRBD1 or TRBD2 (7 bases each). Germline-derived CDR1 and CDR2 are SGHNT and YYREEE (reference sequence). Trimming took off 4 bases at V and 6 bases at J, with 23 bases between the two ends. This CDR3 contains 16 residues. The CDR3 DNA reads as TGTGCCAGCAGCAGGGACTTGACAGGGAGGGGAGCCGAGCAGTACTTC. It codes for CASSRDLTGRGAEQYF.

The chain has TRBV4-3 and TRBJ1-3; no reliable D call. The CDR3 length is 17 residues. Trimming stripped 1 base from V and 0 bases from J, with 13 bases between. CDR1 LGHNA and CDR2 YSLEER come from the germline V gene. The CDR3 DNA follows: TGCGCCAGCAGCCAAGGTGGGGAGGCCTTCTCTGGAAACACCATATATTTT. Protein: CASSQGGEAFSGNTIYF.

V is TRBV4-1 and J is TRBJ2-7, with 10 nucleotides matching TRBD1. Germline assignment: CDR1 MGHRA and CDR2 YSYEKL. The CDR3 covers 20 residues. V was pared by 0 bases and J by 4 bases, with 18 bases of the junction left unmatched. DNA for the CDR3: TGCGCCAGCAGCCAAGAGGGGGGGGCACCCGGGACAGGGGCTCGGTACGAGCAGTACTTC. Translated: CASSQEGGAPGTGARYEQYF.

J is TRBJ1-5 and V is TRBV29-1, with a possible D match to TRBD1 (5 bases). Per the germline V gene, CDR1 is SQVTM and CDR2 is ANQGSEA. This CDR3 has 14 residues. Trimming left V 6 bases short and J 2 bases short, with 14 bases between. Here the CDR3 DNA reads TGCAGCGTCGCCCTAGGAGGGGGCAATCAGCCCCAGCATTTT. As protein: CSVALGGGNQPQHF.

The chain carries TRBV5-4 and TRBJ1-2; 9 positions match TRBD1. This CDR3 contains 15 residues. The germline CDR1 and CDR2 sequences are SGHNT and YYREEE (reference sequence). The ends lost 4 bases at V and 3 bases at J; junction bases unmatched: 7. The CDR3 DNA is TGTGCCAGCAGCGCCGACAGGGGGTACGACTATGGCTACACCTTC. Translation gives CASSADRGYDYGYTF.

In this sample, this clone turned up a few times. This chain joins TRBV11-2 and TRBJ2-7; D uncertain. The CDR3 is made up of 11 amino acids. Germline CDR1 is SGHAT and CDR2 is FQNNGV. The germline V and J ends were trimmed by 7 bases and 0 bases, with 4 bases remaining between them. CDR3: CASTPSYEQYF. Here the CDR3 DNA reads TGTGCCAGCACCCCCTCCTACGAGCAGTACTTC. Full variable domain (remainder filled in from reference TRBV11-2 and TRBJ2-7): EAGVAQSPRYKIIEKRQSVAFWCNPISGHATLYWYQQILGQGPKLLIQFQNNGVVDDSQLPKDRFSAERLKGVDSTLKIQPAKLEDSAVYLCASTPSYEQYFGPGTRLTVT.

The chain combines TRBV21-1 with TRBJ1-1. TRBV21-1 is shown as a pseudogene. The CDR3 length is 15 residues. As DNA, the CDR3 is TGTGCCAGCAGCAAAGCAAAGGAGGAGAACACTGAAGCTTTCTTT. The encoded protein is CASSKAKEENTEAFF.

This clone is a singleton in its sample. The J gene is TRBJ1-5, the V gene TRBV7-2; D is perhaps TRBD1 (6 bases). V lost 5 bases and J lost 2, with 22 bases in between. CDR1 is SGHTA and CDR2 is FQGNSA in the germline V gene. The CDR3 is 18 residues long. The CDR3 here is CASSRVEGGLYGNQPQHF. CDR3 coding DNA: TGTGCCAGCAGCAGGGTCGAGGGGGGTCTGTACGGCAATCAGCCCCAGCATTTT.

This clone appeared a single time. The chain couples TRBV5-1 to TRBJ2-3, with 9 bases lining up with TRBD2. Per germline, CDR1 SGHRS and CDR2 YFSETQ. The V segment lost 1 base and the J segment 1 base; nucleotides outside the gene matches: 4. The CDR3 spans 16 residues. DNA for the CDR3: TGCGCCAGCAGCTTGAATAGCGGGGGAGGCACAGATACGCAGTATTTT. This encodes CASSLNSGGGTDTQYF.

This clone was picked up one time. The chain recombines TRBV28 with TRBJ1-1; 7 nucleotides match TRBD1. Germline V gene sequence: CDR1 MDHEN, CDR2 SYDVKM. This CDR3 spans 13 amino acids. V lost 11 bases, J lost 2 bases, and 8 bases stayed unmatched. CDR3 bases: TGTGCCGCGTGGCGACAGGGAAACACTGAAGCTTTCTTT. Protein: CAAWRQGNTEAFF.

V usage is TRBV10-1 and J usage is TRBJ2-2; possible D gene TRBD2, 6 bases. V lost 6 bases and J 2 bases, leaving 10 bases between the germline ends. The germline V gene has CDR1 WNHNN and CDR2 SYGVQD (reference sequence). The CDR3 is 14 amino acids. The CDR3 nucleotides read TGCGCCAGCAGGGGTAGCGGTAACACCGGGGAGCTGTTTTTT. It is translated as CASRGSGNTGELFF.

This chain connects TRBV15 to TRBJ1-1, with D unresolved. V dropped 6 bases and J dropped 3 bases, with 11 bases sitting between them. The germline gives CDR1 LNHNV, CDR2 YYDKDF (reference sequence). The CDR3 is 13 amino acids. In DNA, the CDR3 is TGTGCCACCAGTATACTTGGAGACACTGAAGCTTTCTTT. Its translation is CATSILGDTEAFF.

This chain links TRBV7-9 with TRBJ2-5; D is ambiguous. The CDR3 has 11 residues. Per the germline V gene, CDR1 is SEHNR and CDR2 is FQNEAQ (reference sequence). Trimming left V 5 bases short and J 5 bases short, with 6 bases between. CDR3 in amino acids: CASSRKETQYF. For the CDR3, the DNA is TGTGCCAGCAGCCGCAAGGAGACCCAGTACTTC.

This clone was found once. The V and J genes are TRBV19 and TRBJ1-5; possibly TRBD1 for D (6 bases). Germline V gene data show CDR1 as LNHDA and CDR2 as SQIVND (reference sequence). The CDR3 length is 15 residues. The V gene lost 3 bases and the J gene lost 2 bases, with 11 bases spanning the gap. CDR3 nucleotide sequence: TGTGCCAGTAGTATTAACAGGGTAGGCAATCAGCCCCAGCATTTT. This encodes CASSINRVGNQPQHF. Supplemented by reference TRBV19 and TRBJ1-5, the full variable domain reads DGGITQSPKYLFRKEGQNVTLSCEQNLNHDAMYWYRQDPGQGLRLIYYSQIVNDFQKGDIAEGYSVSREKKESFPLTVTSAQKNPTAFYLCASSINRVGNQPQHFGDGTRLSIL.

V usage is TRBV6-4 and J usage is TRBJ2-3, with TRBD2 matching over 12 bases. CDR1 and CDR2 from the germline V gene are MRHNA and SNTAGT. The CDR3 is made up of 17 amino acids. J gave up 14 bases and V 0 bases, and 15 bases lay outside the gene matches. The CDR3 DNA reads TGTGCCAGCAGTGACTCGACTGTGGGACTAGCGGGCCCCGTCCCGTATTTT. Translating it yields CASSDSTVGLAGPVPYF.

This clone was seen only once. The chain couples TRBV5-1 to TRBJ2-7; 7 nucleotides agree with TRBD1. The length of the CDR3 is 13 residues. Germline CDR1 reads SGHRS; CDR2 reads YFSETQ. V gave up 4 bases and J gave up 3 bases; unmatched junction bases: 4. Written as DNA, the CDR3 is TGCGCCAGCAGCATCGACAGGGACTACGAGCAGTACTTC. This sequence encodes CASSIDRDYEQYF.

The J gene is TRBJ2-5, the V gene TRBV6-5; D gene uncertain. Looked up from germline, CDR1 is MNHEY and CDR2 is SVGAGI. This CDR3 comprises 12 residues. V was clipped by 6 bases and J by 4 bases, with 9 bases between them. The CDR3 sequence: CASSPGSETQYF. Here the CDR3 DNA reads TGTGCCAGCAGCCCCGGCTCAGAGACCCAGTACTTC.

This clone has only a few counts. This chain joins TRBV4-1 and TRBJ2-7; possible D gene TRBD1, 6 bases. The CDR3 totals 12 residues. CDR1 is MGHRA and CDR2 is YSYEKL in the germline V gene. Trimming stripped 4 bases from V and 5 bases from J, with 9 bases between. The DNA for the CDR3 is TGCGCCAGCAGCCCGGACAGCCACGAGCAGTACTTC. It codes for CASSPDSHEQYF.

The rearrangement joins TRBV14 to TRBJ2-1; 11 nucleotides line up with TRBD2. CDR3 length equals 16 residues. V shed 4 bases and J 6 bases; nucleotides not matched to a gene: 8. Looked up from germline, CDR1 is SGHDN and CDR2 is FVKESK. CDR3 protein: CASSPWPGTSGNEQFF. The CDR3 nucleotides are TGTGCCAGCAGCCCCTGGCCCGGGACTAGCGGCAATGAGCAGTTCTTC. Full variable domain (outside the CDR3, taken from reference TRBV14 and TRBJ2-1): EAGVTQFPSHSVIEKGQTVTLRCDPISGHDNLYWYRRVMGKEIKFLLHFVKESKQDESGMPNNRFLAERTGGTYSTLKVQPAELEDSGVYFCASSPWPGTSGNEQFFGPGTRLTVL.

The V and J genes are TRBV15 and TRBJ1-5, with D uncertain. In germline, CDR1 is LNHNV, CDR2 YYDKDF (reference sequence). The CDR3 is 16 residues long. The V and J ends lost 1 base and 1 base respectively, with 11 bases between them. DNA for the CDR3: TGTGCCACCAGCAGAGGAGGTGCGGCAAGCAATCAGCCCCAGCATTTT. Amino acids: CATSRGGAASNQPQHF. Looking up the rest from reference TRBV15 and TRBJ1-5 gives the full variable domain: DAMVIQNPRYQVTQFGKPVTLSCSQTLNHNVMYWYQQKSSQAPKLLFHYYDKDFNNEADTPDNFQSRRPNTSFCFLDIRSPGLGDTAMYLCATSRGGAASNQPQHFGDGTRLSIL.

The genes are TRBV18 and TRBJ1-1, with D hard to call. Germline-derived CDR1 and CDR2 are KGHSH and LQKENI. Trimming took 3 bases from V and 5 from J, leaving 7 bases between them. The CDR3 spans 12 residues. CDR3 residues: CASSPVRTEAFF. Written as DNA, the CDR3 is TGTGCCAGCTCACCGGTGCGGACTGAAGCTTTCTTT.

The chain recombines TRBV18 with TRBJ2-3; D is unresolved. CDR1 KGHSH and CDR2 LQKENI come from the germline V gene. This CDR3 is built from 11 residues. V shed 6 bases and J shed 6 bases, with 7 bases lying between them. The CDR3 loop is CASSSSDTQYF. The CDR3 nucleotides read TGTGCCAGCTCCTCGAGCGATACGCAGTATTTT.